These 16 T cell receptor beta chains share one sample of origin, sequenced in a study of T cells in Graves' hyperthyroidism and ophthalmopathy. TCR beta CDR3 regions were amplified from RNA transcripts. An initial round of RT-PCR targeting the TCR CDR3 relied on the HTBI primer set. Each CDR3 protein is one row after TCRdb ran MiXCR on the multiplex PCR reads. In the table there are around 36,000 distinct CDR3 sequences, 50% to 55% of which are singletons. Sequencing was carried out using blood. These receptors originate from a man aged 35 to 55 with Graves' ophthalmopathy.

This chain links TRBV25-1 with TRBJ1-2, with D unclear. Trimming stripped 4 bases from V and 8 bases from J, with 17 bases between. Germline V gives CDR1 MGHDK, CDR2 SYGVNS. This CDR3 contains 14 residues. The CDR3 sequence is CASSARGPGWGYTF. The CDR3 DNA reads as TGTGCCAGCAGTGCTAGAGGGCCCGGTTGGGGCTACACCTTC.

The V gene is TRBV20-1, the J gene TRBJ2-1; D is undetermined. Germline loops: CDR1 DFQATT, CDR2 SNEGSKA (reference sequence). Trimming took off 3 bases at V and 12 bases at J, with 6 bases between the two ends. The CDR3 extends over 9 amino acids. The CDR3 DNA reads as TGCAGTGCTAGGATGGGGCAGTTCTTC. This sequence encodes CSARMGQFF.

The chain uses TRBV12-3 or TRBV12-4 and TRBJ2-5; 8 bases map to TRBD1. The CDR3 is 15 residues long. With 4 bases clipped from V and 10 bases from J, the junction kept 14 bases outside the gene matches. The CDR3 region has the DNA TGTGCCAGCAGTTCCACCACCACGACAGGGGTCCTCCAGTACTTC. Amino acids: CASSSTTTTGVLQYF.

The chain links TRBV2 to TRBJ1-2; TRBD1 aligns across 7 bases. The junction had 5 bases not matched to a gene; V was cut back by 1 base and J by 3 bases. Germline values: CDR1 SNHLY, CDR2 FYNNEI. This CDR3 is 15 amino acids long. The CDR3 coding sequence is TGTGCCAGCAGTGAAGGCAGGGGGTTAGACTATGGCTACACCTTC. This gives the protein CASSEGRGLDYGYTF.

The genes are TRBV20-1 and TRBJ2-7, with D perhaps matching TRBD2 (6 bases). The V end was cut by 6 bases, the J end by 7 bases, with 13 bases between. CDR1 DFQATT and CDR2 SNEGSKA come from the germline V gene (reference sequence). There are 11 residues in the CDR3. CDR3 protein: CSAGGKGEQYF. DNA for the CDR3: TGCAGTGCCGGGGGTAAGGGGGAGCAGTACTTC.

This clonotype has a count of ten or more. The chain couples TRBV2 to TRBJ2-7; tentatively, D is TRBD1 (5 bases). The CDR3 contains 15 residues. Trimming left V 3 bases short and J 7 bases short, with 19 bases between. From germline, CDR1 is SNHLY and CDR2 FYNNEI. The CDR3 DNA sequence: TGTGCCAGCAGTGATAGTTCAGGGATTTTCTGGGAGCAGTACTTC. Translated: CASSDSSGIFWEQYF.

This clonotype was seen repeatedly, ten times or more. This chain connects TRBV11-2 to TRBJ2-7; perhaps D is TRBD1 or TRBD2 (5 bases each). Germline V gives CDR1 SGHAT, CDR2 FQNNGV. The CDR3 is 14 amino acids. Between the trimmed V and J ends, which lost 5 bases and 1 base, there was a span of 12 bases. DNA of the CDR3: TGTGCCAGCAGCCCACGGGGCGGATCCTACGAGCAGTACTTC. Its translation is CASSPRGGSYEQYF.

The rearrangement uses TRBV12-3 or TRBV12-4 and TRBJ1-3; no clear D. The CDR3 runs 12 residues. The V gene lost 6 bases and the J gene lost 3 bases, with 6 bases spanning the gap. The CDR3 DNA reads as TGTGCCAGCAGGGCTAGTGGAAACACCATATATTTT. Encoded protein: CASRASGNTIYF.

The rearrangement joins TRBV2 to TRBJ2-1; 9 bases align to TRBD2. The junction had 3 bases not matched to a gene; V was cut back by 3 bases and J by 12 bases. Germline V gives CDR1 SNHLY, CDR2 FYNNEI. CDR3 length: 12 amino acids. CDR3 sequence: CASSEAGGGQFF. CDR3 DNA sequence: TGTGCCAGCAGTGAGGCGGGAGGGGGGCAGTTCTTC.

This clonotype was seen only once. The V gene is TRBV12-3 or TRBV12-4, the J gene TRBJ2-3, with D possibly being TRBD1 (6 bases). Trimming pared 2 bases from V and 3 bases from J, leaving 12 bases between. This CDR3 contains 15 residues. CDR3 sequence: CASSLIQGATDTQYF. DNA of the CDR3: TGTGCCAGCAGTTTAATACAGGGAGCGACAGATACGCAGTATTTT.

The chain carries TRBV20-1 and TRBJ2-1, with D tentatively TRBD1 (6 bases). V lost 5 bases, J lost 7 bases, and 24 bases lay in between. Germline loops: CDR1 DFQATT, CDR2 SNEGSKA (reference sequence). The CDR3 covers 16 residues. The DNA for the CDR3 is TGCAGTGCTGGAGCTTACAGGGAGAGGGTTAGGAATGAGCAGTTCTTC. Translation: CSAGAYRERVRNEQFF.

This clonotype has a single count. Germline and junction disagree at one end, which may indicate a read error. The rearrangement links TRBV5-1 to TRBJ2-3; 12 bases are a match to TRBD2. The CDR3 runs 21 residues. Germline values: CDR1 SGHRS, CDR2 YFSETQ. The CDR3 reads CANSARVPSGGARTSTDAQYF. In DNA form, the CDR3 reads TGCGCCAACAGTGCCAGGGTGCCTAGCGGGGGGGCAAGGACTAGCACAGATGCGCAGTATTTT.

A note on this clonotype: One junction end disagrees with the germline gene, perhaps due to a read error. The CDR3 DNA reads as TGTGCCAGCTGCTTGGGCAATTCCCTTGGGCAGTACTTC. Translation gives CASCLGNSLGQYF. V gene TRBV5-6 combines with J gene TRBJ2-7, with unresolved D. The germline V gene has CDR1 SGHDT and CDR2 YYEEEE. This CDR3 region has 13 residues.

This clonotype was recorded many times. The V call is TRBV5-1, the J call TRBJ2-7, with 9 bases lining up with TRBD2. This CDR3 is 17 amino acids long. The J segment lost 4 bases and the V segment lost 0 bases, leaving 11 bases of the junction unmatched. Looked up from germline, CDR1 is SGHRS and CDR2 is YFSETQ. CDR3 sequence reads: CASSLESIGGGGYEQYF. The CDR3 DNA follows: TGCGCCAGCAGCTTGGAGTCGATCGGCGGGGGGGGGTACGAGCAGTACTTC.

This clonotype was detected ten times or more. The CDR3 protein is CSARDSFQEAGNTIYF. The CDR3 coding sequence is TGCAGTGCTAGAGATTCCTTCCAAGAGGCTGGAAACACCATATATTTT. The chain uses TRBV20-1 and TRBJ1-3; D not resolved. Germline CDR1 DFQATT, CDR2 SNEGSKA (reference sequence). V lost 0 bases to trimming and J lost 2 bases, with 14 bases between them. This CDR3 contains 16 residues.

This clonotype was detected ten times or more. The chain combines TRBV6-5 with TRBJ2-7; TRBD2 matches 10 bases. This CDR3 has 15 amino acids. V dropped 10 bases and J dropped 3; count of bases not matched to a gene: 12. The germline gives CDR1 MNHEY, CDR2 SVGAGI. In DNA form, the CDR3 reads TGTGCCACCAAACTGAGCGGGAGGGACTTCTACGAGCAGTACTTC. Translated: CATKLSGRDFYEQYF.